This T cell receptor beta chain is from a study of Ad26.COV2.S vaccination and SARS-CoV-2 variants. The overall study: Ad26.COV2.S arm of COV1001 included the donor. Into the muscle, Ad26.COV2.S was dosed once or twice, 56 days apart. Study results and caveats: Similar non-spike TCR breadth was seen in vaccine and placebo recipients. Total T cell responses, in the TCR breadth and depth analyses, may have been underestimated.

Details on this clone: Its antigen is undetermined.

Treatment denoted: some 19 received Ad26.COV2.S at low or high dose, single or two shots; 5 received placebo; per-sample allocation not given. All samples were drawn on day 63, counting from the first vaccine or placebo injection. TCRdb's table, derived via immunoSEQ multiplex PCR, lists solely in-frame clones and lacks some. Among hundreds of thousands of clones listed, roughly 90% were seen once. V lost 5 bases and J lost 2; bases outside the gene matches: 8. Looked up from germline, CDR1 is SGHTA and CDR2 is FQGNSA. CDR3 length: 15 amino acids. The V gene is TRBV7-2, the J gene TRBJ1-2; 7 nucleotides align to TRBD1. Material: peripheral blood, obtained in a trial of Ad26.COV2.S vaccine versus placebo. This TCR came from a person aged 18 to 65 who received the Ad26.COV2.S COVID-19 vaccine or a placebo. DNA of the CDR3: TGTGCCAGCAGCCCAGAGGGGACAGCGAACTATGGCTACACCTTC. This encodes CASSPEGTANYGYTF.